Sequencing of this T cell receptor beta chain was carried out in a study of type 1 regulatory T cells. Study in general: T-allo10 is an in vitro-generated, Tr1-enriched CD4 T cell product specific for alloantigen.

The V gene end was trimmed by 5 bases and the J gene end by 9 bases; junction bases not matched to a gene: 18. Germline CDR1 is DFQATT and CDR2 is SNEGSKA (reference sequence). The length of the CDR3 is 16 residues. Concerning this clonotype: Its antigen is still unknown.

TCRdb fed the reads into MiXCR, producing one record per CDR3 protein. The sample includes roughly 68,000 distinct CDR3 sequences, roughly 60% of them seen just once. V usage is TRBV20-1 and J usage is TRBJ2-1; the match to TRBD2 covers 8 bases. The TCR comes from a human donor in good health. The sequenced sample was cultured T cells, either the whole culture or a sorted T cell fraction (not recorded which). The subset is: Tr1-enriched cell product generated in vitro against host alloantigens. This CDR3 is CSADPARLAGLGEQFF. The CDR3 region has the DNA TGCAGTGCTGACCCAGCCAGGTTAGCGGGATTGGGTGAGCAGTTCTTC.